This T cell receptor beta chain was observed in a study of blood T cell repertoires in COVID-19. Overall study: The United States, Italy and Spain were the sources of the acute and convalescent COVID-19 samples. From T cells, B-cell-depleted T cells, or PBMCs came the material, which was cDNA or gDNA.

Source study methods: Amplification from reference gene primers served as the basis for estimated nucleated cell counts. Profiled with immunoSEQ multiplex PCR; TCRdb holds only in-frame clones, not every one. That table supplies the V and J calls and clone size; D and trimming were determined from the DNA. The top ten hold roughly 6.4% of the sample, which has about 250,000 clones, about 82% seen once. This clone was seen a single time. Looked up from germline, CDR1 is MNHEY and CDR2 is SVGAGI. The CDR3 runs to 14 residues. Trimming removed 5 bases from V and 5 bases from J; junction bases left unmatched: 5.

The chain couples TRBV6-5 to TRBJ1-1, with TRBD1 matching over 10 bases. The TCR was taken from a woman between 55 and 75 years old with active or convalescent COVID-19. Specimen: peripheral blood. CDR3 sequence: CASSTRQGATEAFF. The CDR3 DNA is TGTGCCAGCAGTACCCGACAGGGGGCGACTGAAGCTTTCTTT.